This T cell receptor beta chain was observed in a study of cytotoxic CD8 clonotypes in ibrutinib-treated CLL (dated by TCRdb to about 2021). A note on the overall study: The cohort had about ten relapsed/refractory and around 14 treatment-naive patients; fewer than 18 were IGHV unmutated. Partial responses were observed in around 25 patients and complete responses in 2; after a median follow-up of around 64 months, remission was maintained in roughly 15 patients and progression was observed in roughly twelve. Samples at response were collected after a median of 12 months of treatment, with a range of about 6 to 40 months. An average of about 250,000 productive templates and about 100,000 productive rearrangements was obtained per sample. Longitudinal samples were available for 26 of the 86 trial participants. Cryopreserved peripheral blood mononuclear cells were collected at three points: before therapy, at response, and at either sustained remission or disease progression.

Findings and caveats that apply to the study as a whole: Sampling times were not matched between patients in sustained remission and patients whose disease was progressing, and lymph node repertoires were not examined. An increase in clonality was observed at ibrutinib response, with clonality remaining stable during sustained remission and falling back toward baseline at progression. Baseline clonality exceeded that of age-matched healthy donors and correlated strongly with circulating CD8+ T-cell counts. Public clonotypes were rare and either shrank or stayed stable during treatment, and the rise in clonality at ibrutinib response reflected expansion of private clonotypes.

Each clonotype received, on average, 10x coverage in deep resolution sequencing performed on a MiSeq, where the target depth lay between 1 in 1 million and 1 in 200,000 T cells. TCR beta libraries were generated with the immunoSEQ hsTCRB Kit. The source study handled its data this way. Data were analyzed with ImmunoSEQ Data Assistant and ImmunoSEQ Analyzer, with V, D and J genes assigned per IMGT definitions. Clonality was computed as one minus normalized Shannon entropy of productive rearrangement frequencies, ranging from 0 to 1. Only overrepresented clonotypes making up at least 0.05% of the repertoire of each patient were included in the public clonotype analysis. Approximately 13 age-matched healthy donor repertoires from immuneACCESS served as clonality controls. The immuneACCESS repertoire file appears here via TCRdb, limited to in-frame rearrangements. These files lack a portion of the clones; in checked studies, under half of the deficit traces to unresolved V genes, and the cause of the others is not known. That table gives V, J and clone size, and the DNA gave D and trimming. Recorded for this sample are about 310,000 clones; 70% to 80% of them occurred a single time. Together, the top ten hold 5% to 7% of the sample.

In regard to this clone: Its antigen remains undetermined. Qualities for individual bases were not recorded, and no much larger clone is one base off.

For TCR beta library preparation, about 2 micrograms of genomic DNA were extracted from the cryopreserved PBMCs. Longitudinal blood samples from CLL patients on ibrutinib monotherapy were analyzed using high-throughput TCR beta sequencing. Patients were enrolled in a phase 2 open-label single-center ibrutinib monotherapy trial. The CDR3 spans 15 residues, from the cysteine through the phenylalanine. The sequence is cut down to CDR3 DNA, 45 bases in frame from base 1. Germline trimming amounts to 4 bases on V and 3 bases on J, with 5 as the count of junction bases outside the gene matches. Sequences LGHNA (CDR1) and YNFKEQ (CDR2) are obtained from the germline V gene.

This clonotype originated in a human donor with chronic lymphocytic leukemia. The material sequenced was PBMCs, taken before ibrutinib treatment. This chain joins TRBV4-2 to TRBJ2-7, with 11 bases aligning to TRBD1. The base sequence is TGTGCCAGCAGCCGACCCGGGACAGGGGGCTACGAGCAGTACTTC. Its protein is CASSRPGTGGYEQYF.